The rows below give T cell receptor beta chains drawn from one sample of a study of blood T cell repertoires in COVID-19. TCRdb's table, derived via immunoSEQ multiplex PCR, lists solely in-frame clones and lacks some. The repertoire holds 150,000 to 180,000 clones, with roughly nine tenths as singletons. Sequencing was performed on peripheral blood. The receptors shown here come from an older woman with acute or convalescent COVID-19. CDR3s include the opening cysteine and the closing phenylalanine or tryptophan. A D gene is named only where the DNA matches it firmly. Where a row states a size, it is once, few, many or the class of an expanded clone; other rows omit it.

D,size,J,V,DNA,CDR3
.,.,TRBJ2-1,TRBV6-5,TGTGCCAGCAGTTACAGGAGGGCGGATTACAATGAGCAGTTCTTC,CASSYRRADYNEQFF
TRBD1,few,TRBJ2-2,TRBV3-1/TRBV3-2,TGTGCCAGCAGCCAAGTTGGGACAGGGCTCACCGGGGAGCTGTTTTTT,CASSQVGTGLTGELFF
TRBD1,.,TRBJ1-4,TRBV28,TGTGCCAGCAGTTTGTCCTCCGGACAGGGGTTCCTTGAAAAACTGTTTTTT,CASSLSSGQGFLEKLFF
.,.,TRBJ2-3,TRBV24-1,TGTGCCACTACATCGACGACGGGTACGCAGTATTTT,CATTSTTGTQYF
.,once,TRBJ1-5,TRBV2,TGTGCCAGCACCGAGGGGGGGGATCGCAATCAGCCCCAGCATTTT,CASTEGGDRNQPQHF
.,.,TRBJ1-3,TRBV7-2,TGTGCCAGCAGCTCCCAAGGGGTGGTCTCTGGAAACACCATATATTTT,CASSSQGVVSGNTIYF
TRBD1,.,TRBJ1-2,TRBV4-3,TGCGCCAGCAGCCAAGAGAGACAGGGAAACTATGGCTACACCTTC,CASSQERQGNYGYTF
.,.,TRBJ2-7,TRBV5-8,TGTGCCAGCAGACAGGGTCACTACGAGCAGTACTTC,CASRQGHYEQYF
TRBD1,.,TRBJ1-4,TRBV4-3,TGCGCCAGCAGCCAAGAGGGACAGGCTAATGAAAAACTGTTTTTT,CASSQEGQANEKLFF
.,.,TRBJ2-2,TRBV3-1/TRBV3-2,TGTGCCAGCAGCCAAGATTTGGGGGGTCGAATGAACACCGGGGAGCTGTTTTTT,CASSQDLGGRMNTGELFF
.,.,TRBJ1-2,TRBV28,TGTGCCAGCAGTCCCCTCGCAGACTATGGCTACACCTTC,CASSPLADYGYTF
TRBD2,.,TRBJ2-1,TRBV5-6,TGTGCCAGCAGCTTGGGTAGCGGGGGGGCCCGCTCCTACAATGAGCAGTTCTTC,CASSLGSGGARSYNEQFF
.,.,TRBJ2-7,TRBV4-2,TGTGCCAGCAGCCGAGGGGCTGGCGGGGACGCAGGGCGGTACGAGCAGTACTTC,CASSRGAGGDAGRYEQYF
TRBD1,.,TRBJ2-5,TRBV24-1,TGTGCCACCAGTGAATCGACAGGGCTGAGGGAGACCCAGTACTTC,CATSESTGLRETQYF
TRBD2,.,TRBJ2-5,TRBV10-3,TGTGCCATCAGCTCGACTAGCGGGGGGGCCCGAGAGACCCAGTACTTC,CAISSTSGGARETQYF
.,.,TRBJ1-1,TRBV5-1,TGCGCCAGCGCTCTACATCCGGGGACTGAAGCTTTCTTT,CASALHPGTEAFF
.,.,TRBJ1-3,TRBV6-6,TGTGCCAGCAGTTACGAGGCAGCTGGAAACACCATATATTTT,CASSYEAAGNTIYF
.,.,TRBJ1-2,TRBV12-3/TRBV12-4,TGTGCCAGCAGTTTAGCCGGCCCGAGGACCTTC,CASSLAGPRTF